Listed here are 10 T cell receptor beta chains from one sample, sequenced in a study of CD8 T cells in ankylosing spondylitis. Overall study findings and caveats: A motif in TCR beta, a set of 8 or 9 highly homologous variants, appeared characteristic of ankylosing spondylitis blood.

TCRdb itself ran the 5' RACE reads through MiXCR, one entry per CDR3 protein. In the table there are 300,000 to 400,000 distinct CDR3 sequences, under 25% of which are singletons. These receptors' antigens are unknown. Sequenced material: blood, either unsorted or a sorted T cell fraction (not recorded which). The source is a male donor with ankylosing spondylitis.

This chain joins TRBV4-3 and TRBJ2-1; no reliable D call. The CDR3 contains 17 residues. Deletions cut 1 base from V and 2 bases from J, with 15 bases between. CDR1 is LGHNA, CDR2 YSLEER, per germline. The CDR3 DNA is TGCGCCAGCAGCCAAGGAATAGGGTGGGAAACCTACAATGAGCAGTTCTTC. Its protein is CASSQGIGWETYNEQFF.

The gene calls are TRBV7-3 and TRBJ1-6, with 7 bases lining up with TRBD1. CDR1 is SGHTA and CDR2 is FQGTGA in the germline V gene. The CDR3 loop spans 14 amino acids. The trim removed 2 bases at V and 9 bases at J, leaving 4 bases unmatched. The CDR3 protein is CASSLGTASSPLHF. Here the CDR3 DNA reads TGTGCCAGCAGCTTAGGGACAGCCAGTTCACCCCTCCACTTT. The full variable domain, its missing parts supplied by reference TRBV7-3 and TRBJ1-6, is GAGVSQTPSNKVTEKGKYVELRCDPISGHTALYWYRQSLGQGPEFLIYFQGTGAADDSGLPNDRFFAVRPEGSVSTLKIQRTERGDSAVYLCASSLGTASSPLHFGNGTRLTVT.

The chain has TRBV12-3 or TRBV12-4 and TRBJ1-2; D not resolved. The CDR3 consists of 14 residues. V lost 2 bases and J lost 0, with 7 bases in between. CDR3 DNA: TGTGCCAGCAGTTTACGGAGGTCTAACTATGGCTACACCTTC. It specifies CASSLRRSNYGYTF.

The V gene is TRBV12-3 or TRBV12-4, the J gene TRBJ2-2, with 9 bases lining up with TRBD2. With 6 bases clipped from V and 3 bases from J, the junction kept 20 bases outside the gene matches. The CDR3 runs to 20 residues. CDR3 bases: TGTGCCAGCAGACAACCAACCTTTAGCGGGAGCCTATGGGACACCGGGGAGCTGTTTTTT. This encodes CASRQPTFSGSLWDTGELFF.

The J gene is TRBJ1-1, the V gene TRBV12-3 or TRBV12-4; D gene uncertain. The CDR3 is made up of 11 amino acids. V was pared by 7 bases and J by 10 bases, with 13 bases between. In nucleotides, the CDR3 is TGTGCCAGCACCTACAACGAAAGAGCTTTCTTT. It is translated as CASTYNERAFF.

The chain combines TRBV12-5 with TRBJ1-1; D is perhaps TRBD1 (5 bases). CDR3 length equals 14 residues. V dropped 7 bases and J dropped 0 bases, with 12 bases sitting between them. Germline loops: CDR1 LGHNT, CDR2 FRNRAP. CDR3 amino acids: CASALKTVNTEAFF. Written as DNA, the CDR3 is TGTGCTAGTGCCCTAAAGACAGTGAACACTGAAGCTTTCTTT.

This clonotype has just a few counts. V usage is TRBV7-2 and J usage is TRBJ1-2, with TRBD1 as a possible D gene (5 bases). The germline V gene has CDR1 SGHTA and CDR2 FQGNSA. The CDR3 extends over 14 amino acids. The V gene lost 5 bases and the J gene lost 3 bases, with 13 bases spanning the gap. This CDR3 reads CASSHPGLDYGYTF. CDR3 nucleotides: TGTGCCAGCAGCCACCCAGGGCTCGACTATGGCTACACCTTC.

The rearrangement joins TRBV29-1 to TRBJ2-1; the D is unclear. The CDR3 totals 15 residues. V lost 1 base and J 0 bases, leaving 10 bases between the germline ends. From germline, CDR1 is SQVTM and CDR2 ANQGSEA. CDR3 protein: CSVEGVGASYNEQFF. The DNA for the CDR3 is TGCAGCGTTGAAGGGGTGGGTGCCTCCTACAATGAGCAGTTCTTC.

This clonotype showed up many times. The chain recombines TRBV20-1 with TRBJ2-7; weak D call: TRBD2 (6 bases). The V end lost 5 bases, the J end lost 3 bases, and 8 bases lay between the germline ends. Germline CDR1 DFQATT, CDR2 SNEGSKA (reference sequence). This CDR3 contains 11 residues. CDR3 sequence: CSAGLFYEQYF. The CDR3, as DNA: TGCAGTGCTGGACTATTCTACGAGCAGTACTTC.

This chain connects TRBV7-9 to TRBJ2-1; 7 bases match TRBD2. This CDR3 spans 16 amino acids. In germline, CDR1 is SEHNR, CDR2 FQNEAQ (reference sequence). The trim removed 3 bases at V and 2 bases at J, leaving 7 bases unmatched. CDR3 region: CASSFATGGTYNEQFF. The CDR3 DNA sequence: TGTGCCAGCAGCTTTGCTACGGGAGGTACCTACAATGAGCAGTTCTTC.